This entry describes one T cell receptor (beta chain). These data are taken from a study of T-cell reconstitution after alpha-beta-depleted transplantation in children. The V and J ends lost 6 bases and 5 bases respectively, with 17 bases between them. The CDR3 has 13 amino acids. CDR1 and CDR2 (germline): DFQATT, SNEGSKA (reference sequence). The authors prepared the TCRbeta library with unique molecular identifiers. One entry per CDR3 protein, called by TCRdb with MiXCR from the PCR reads. Of a few hundred thousand distinct CDR3 sequences in the sample, 20% were seen once. Specimen: PBMCs from the stem cell graft donor, collected from the stem cell graft. The J gene is TRBJ2-7, the V gene TRBV20-1; D is tentatively TRBD1 or TRBD2 (6 bases each). The TCR was taken from a human donor who donated a stem cell graft to a child with acute myeloid leukemia. CDR3 loop: CSAPGQGRNEQYF. In nucleotides, the CDR3 is TGCAGTGCCCCCGGGCAGGGGAGGAACGAGCAGTACTTC.